Each of the 8 T cell receptor beta chains below was sequenced from the same sample in a study of CD8+ T cells in alopecia areata. Described treatment: oral pan-JAK inhibitor, 5-10 mg twice daily. Once RNA had been extracted, it was reverse transcribed into cDNA to act as the sequencing template. Profiled with immunoSEQ multiplex PCR; TCRdb holds only in-frame clones, not every one. The repertoire includes fewer than 250,000 clones, 55% to 70% of them detected once, and 4% to 5% sits in the top ten. This sample comprised CD4+ T cells sorted from blood, obtained at week 4, from a patient treated with tofacitinib. The source is a human donor with alopecia areata.

J is TRBJ2-4 and V is TRBV5-6; the D is unclear. The V gene lost 5 bases and the J gene lost 8 bases, with 17 bases spanning the gap. CDR1 and CDR2 (germline): SGHDT, YYEEEE. This CDR3 is 14 amino acids long. The CDR3 nucleotides are TGTGCCAGCAGTGAGGTCTCCGGGCGAGACATTCAGTACTTC. Its protein product is CASSEVSGRDIQYF.

This clone was seen a few times. J is TRBJ2-2 and V is TRBV2; D uncertain. Germline CDR1 and CDR2: SNHLY and FYNNEI. The CDR3 covers 14 residues. Deletions cut 7 bases from V and 6 bases from J, with 15 bases between. The CDR3 bases are TGTGCCAGCAACGTGGACCACGGTTCCGGGGAGCTGTTTTTT. Encoded protein: CASNVDHGSGELFF.

This chain connects TRBV7-2 to TRBJ1-3; D is ambiguous. CDR1 SGHTA and CDR2 FQGNSA come from the germline V gene. The V end lost 5 bases, the J end lost 2 bases, and 7 bases lay between the germline ends. The CDR3 has 13 amino acids. The CDR3 reads CASSPRTGNTIYF. In DNA form, the CDR3 reads TGTGCCAGCAGCCCCCGAACTGGAAACACCATATATTTT.

V gene TRBV15 combines with J gene TRBJ2-2, with D perhaps assigned TRBD1 or TRBD2 (5 bases each). The germline V and J ends were trimmed by 5 bases and 7 bases, with 8 bases remaining between them. Germline lookup yields CDR1 LNHNV and CDR2 YYDKDF (reference sequence). The length of the CDR3 is 12 residues. CDR3 nucleotides: TGTGCCACCAGCGGGACCTTCGGGGAGCTGTTTTTT. Translation gives CATSGTFGELFF.

V usage is TRBV7-9 and J usage is TRBJ1-5, with D unresolved. Trimming stripped 5 bases from V and 4 bases from J, with 12 bases between. Germline assignment: CDR1 SEHNR and CDR2 FQNEAQ (reference sequence). There are 14 residues in the CDR3. The CDR3 loop is CASSPEQRNQPQHF. CDR3 coding DNA: TGTGCCAGCAGCCCAGAACAACGAAATCAGCCCCAGCATTTT. The full variable domain, its missing parts supplied by reference TRBV7-9 and TRBJ1-5, is DTGVSQNPRHKITKRGQNVTFRCDPISEHNRLYWYRQTLGQGPEFLTYFQNEAQLEKSRLLSDRFSAERPKGSFSTLEIQRTEQGDSAMYLCASSPEQRNQPQHFGDGTRLSIL.

V usage is TRBV2 and J usage is TRBJ1-1; no clear D. Per germline, CDR1 SNHLY and CDR2 FYNNEI. Trimming stripped 4 bases from V and 2 bases from J, with 8 bases between. The CDR3 is 13 residues long. CDR3 DNA sequence: TGTGCCAGCAGTGTCTTAGGAAACACTGAAGCTTTCTTT. It codes for CASSVLGNTEAFF.

This clone has only a few counts. The chain has TRBV15 and TRBJ2-2, with D uncertain. V was clipped by 0 bases and J by 6 bases, with 11 bases between them. The CDR3 loop spans 15 amino acids. Germline CDR1 is LNHNV and CDR2 is YYDKDF (reference sequence). The DNA of the CDR3 is TGTGCCACCAGCAGAGAAGGGTGGCCCGCCGGGGAGCTGTTTTTT. Its protein product is CATSREGWPAGELFF.

The V gene is TRBV6-1, the J gene TRBJ2-3; D assignment may be TRBD1 or TRBD2 (5 bases each). V was trimmed by 6 bases and J by 1 base, leaving 14 bases between them. Germline lookup yields CDR1 MNHNS and CDR2 SASEGT. The CDR3 totals 15 residues. The CDR3 protein is CASSDRDRRTDTQYF. DNA for the CDR3: TGTGCCAGCAGCGACCGGGACCGACGCACAGATACGCAGTATTTT.